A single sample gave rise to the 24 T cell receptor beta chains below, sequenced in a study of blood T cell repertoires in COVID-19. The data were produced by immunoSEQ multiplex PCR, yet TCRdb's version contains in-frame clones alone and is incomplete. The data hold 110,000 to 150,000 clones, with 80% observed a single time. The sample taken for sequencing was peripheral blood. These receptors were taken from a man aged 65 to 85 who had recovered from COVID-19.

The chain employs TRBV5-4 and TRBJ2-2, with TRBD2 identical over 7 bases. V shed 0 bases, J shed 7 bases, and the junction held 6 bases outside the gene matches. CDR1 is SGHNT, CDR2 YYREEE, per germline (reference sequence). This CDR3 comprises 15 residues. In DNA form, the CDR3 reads TGTGCCAGCAGCTTGGGGCGGGGGTTTGACGGGGAGCTGTTTTTT. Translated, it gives CASSLGRGFDGELFF. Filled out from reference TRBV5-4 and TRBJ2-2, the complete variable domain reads ETGVTQSPTHLIKTRGQQVTLRCSSQSGHNTVSWYQQALGQGPQFIFQYYREEENGRGNFPPRFSGLQFPNYSSELNVNALELDDSALYLCASSLGRGFDGELFFGEGSRLTVL.

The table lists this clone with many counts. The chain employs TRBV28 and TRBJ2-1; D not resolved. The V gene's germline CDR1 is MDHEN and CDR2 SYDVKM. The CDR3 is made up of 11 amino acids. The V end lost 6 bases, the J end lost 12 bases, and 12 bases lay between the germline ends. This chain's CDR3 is CASSTDVGQFF. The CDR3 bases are TGTGCCAGCAGCACAGACGTGGGGCAGTTCTTC.

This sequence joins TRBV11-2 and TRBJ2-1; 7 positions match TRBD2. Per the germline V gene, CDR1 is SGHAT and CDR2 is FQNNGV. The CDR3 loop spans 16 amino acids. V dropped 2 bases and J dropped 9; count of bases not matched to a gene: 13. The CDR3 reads CASSLREVARGSEQFF. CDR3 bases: TGTGCCAGCAGCTTACGGGAGGTGGCGAGGGGCAGTGAGCAGTTCTTC.

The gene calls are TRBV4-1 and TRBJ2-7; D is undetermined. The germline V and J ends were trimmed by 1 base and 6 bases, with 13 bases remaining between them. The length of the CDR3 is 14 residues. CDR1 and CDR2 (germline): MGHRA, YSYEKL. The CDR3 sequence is CASSQATSVSEQYF. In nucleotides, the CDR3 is TGCGCCAGCAGCCAAGCGACATCGGTAAGCGAGCAGTACTTC.

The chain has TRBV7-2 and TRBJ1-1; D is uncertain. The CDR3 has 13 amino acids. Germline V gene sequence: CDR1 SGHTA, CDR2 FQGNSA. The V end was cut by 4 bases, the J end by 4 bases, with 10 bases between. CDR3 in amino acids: CASSSSGSTEAFF. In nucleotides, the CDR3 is TGTGCCAGCAGCTCCTCTGGTAGCACTGAAGCTTTCTTT.

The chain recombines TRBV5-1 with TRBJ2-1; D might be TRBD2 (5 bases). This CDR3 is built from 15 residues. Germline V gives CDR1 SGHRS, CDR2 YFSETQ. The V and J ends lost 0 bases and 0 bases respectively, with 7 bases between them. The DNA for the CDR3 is TGCGCCAGCAGCTTGGTCGGGGACTCCTACAATGAGCAGTTCTTC. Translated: CASSLVGDSYNEQFF. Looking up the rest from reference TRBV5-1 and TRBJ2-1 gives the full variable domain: KAGVTQTPRYLIKTRGQQVTLSCSPISGHRSVSWYQQTPGQGLQFLFEYFSETQRNKGNFPGRFSGRQFSNSRSEMNVSTLELGDSALYLCASSLVGDSYNEQFFGPGTRLTVL.

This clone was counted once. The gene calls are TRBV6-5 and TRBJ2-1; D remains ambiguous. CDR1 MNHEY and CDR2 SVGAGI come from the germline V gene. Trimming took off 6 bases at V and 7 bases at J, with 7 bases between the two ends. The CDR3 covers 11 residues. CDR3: CASRNQNEQFF. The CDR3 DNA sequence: TGTGCCAGCAGGAACCAGAATGAGCAGTTCTTC.

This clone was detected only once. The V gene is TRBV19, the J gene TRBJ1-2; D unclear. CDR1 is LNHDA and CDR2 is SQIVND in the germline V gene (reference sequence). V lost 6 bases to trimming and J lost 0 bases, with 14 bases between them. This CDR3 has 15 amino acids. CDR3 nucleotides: TGTGCCAGTAGGGCCCCGGCGGGATCTAACTATGGCTACACCTTC. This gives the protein CASRAPAGSNYGYTF.

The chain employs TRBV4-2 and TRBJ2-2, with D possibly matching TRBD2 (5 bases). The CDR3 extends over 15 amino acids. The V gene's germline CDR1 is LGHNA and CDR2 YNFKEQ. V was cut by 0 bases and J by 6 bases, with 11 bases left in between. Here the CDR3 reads CASSQDWGEAGELFF. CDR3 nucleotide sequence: TGTGCCAGCAGCCAAGATTGGGGAGAAGCCGGGGAGCTGTTTTTT.

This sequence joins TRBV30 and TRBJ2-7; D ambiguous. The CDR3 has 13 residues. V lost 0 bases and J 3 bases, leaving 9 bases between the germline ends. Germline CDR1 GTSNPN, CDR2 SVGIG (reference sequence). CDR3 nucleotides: TGTGCCTGGAGTGTCTCTAGAGACTACGAGCAGTACTTC. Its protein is CAWSVSRDYEQYF.

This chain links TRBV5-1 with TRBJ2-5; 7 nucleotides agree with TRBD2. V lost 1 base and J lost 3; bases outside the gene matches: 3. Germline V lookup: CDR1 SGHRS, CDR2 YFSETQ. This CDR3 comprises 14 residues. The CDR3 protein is CASSLSGGKETQYF. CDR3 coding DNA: TGCGCCAGCAGCTTGTCGGGAGGCAAAGAGACCCAGTACTTC.

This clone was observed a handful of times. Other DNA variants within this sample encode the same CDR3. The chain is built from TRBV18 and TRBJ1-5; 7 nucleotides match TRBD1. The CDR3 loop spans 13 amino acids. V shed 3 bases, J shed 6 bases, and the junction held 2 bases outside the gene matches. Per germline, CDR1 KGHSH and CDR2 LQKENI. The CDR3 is CASSPPGGQPQHF. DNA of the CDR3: TGTGCCAGCTCACCCCCAGGGGGTCAGCCCCAGCATTTT.

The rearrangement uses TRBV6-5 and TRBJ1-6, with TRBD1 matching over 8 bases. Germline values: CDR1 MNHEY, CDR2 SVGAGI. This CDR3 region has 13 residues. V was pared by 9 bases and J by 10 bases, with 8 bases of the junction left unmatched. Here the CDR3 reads CASSQRDRSPLHF. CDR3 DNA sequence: TGTGCCAGTTCTCAAAGGGACAGGTCACCCCTCCACTTT.

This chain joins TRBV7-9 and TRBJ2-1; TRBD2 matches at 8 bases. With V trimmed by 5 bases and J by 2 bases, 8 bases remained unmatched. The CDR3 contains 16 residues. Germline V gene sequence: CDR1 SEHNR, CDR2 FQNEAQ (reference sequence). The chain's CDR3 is CASSPRKAGAYNEQFF. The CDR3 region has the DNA TGTGCCAGCAGCCCCCGGAAAGCGGGAGCCTACAATGAGCAGTTCTTC.

CDR3 amino acids: CASRTGGGYTEAFF. The CDR3 region has the DNA TGTGCCAGTAGGACAGGGGGCGGTTACACTGAAGCTTTCTTT. V gene TRBV19 combines with J gene TRBJ1-1, with 10 positions matching TRBD1. This CDR3 is built from 14 residues. V was clipped by 6 bases and J by 3 bases; unmatched bases: 4. Germline lookup yields CDR1 LNHDA and CDR2 SQIVND (reference sequence).

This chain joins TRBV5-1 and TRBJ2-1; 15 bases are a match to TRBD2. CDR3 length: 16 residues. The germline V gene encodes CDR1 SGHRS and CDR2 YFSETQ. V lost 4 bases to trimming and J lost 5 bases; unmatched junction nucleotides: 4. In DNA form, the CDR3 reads TGCGCCAGCAGCCGGACTAGCGGGAGGGGTCACAATGAGCAGTTCTTC. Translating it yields CASSRTSGRGHNEQFF.

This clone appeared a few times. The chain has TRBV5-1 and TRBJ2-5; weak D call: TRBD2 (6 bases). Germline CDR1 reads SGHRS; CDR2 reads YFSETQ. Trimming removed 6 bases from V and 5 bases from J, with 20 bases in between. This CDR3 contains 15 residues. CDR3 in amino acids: CASMKVQGGRETQYF. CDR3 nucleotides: TGCGCCAGCATGAAAGTCCAGGGAGGACGGGAGACCCAGTACTTC.

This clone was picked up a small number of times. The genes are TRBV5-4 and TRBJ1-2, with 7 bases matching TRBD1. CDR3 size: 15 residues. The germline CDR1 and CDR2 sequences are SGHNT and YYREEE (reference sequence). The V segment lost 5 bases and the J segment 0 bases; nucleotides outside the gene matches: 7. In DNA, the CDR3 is TGTGCCAGCAGTCCCCCCAGGGGGACTAACTATGGCTACACCTTC. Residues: CASSPPRGTNYGYTF.

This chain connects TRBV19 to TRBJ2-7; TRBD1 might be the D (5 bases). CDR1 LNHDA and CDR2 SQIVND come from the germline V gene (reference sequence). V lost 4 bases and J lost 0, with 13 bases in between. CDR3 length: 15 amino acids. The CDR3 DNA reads TGTGCCAGTAGTACGACAGTATATAGCTCCTACGAGCAGTACTTC. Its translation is CASSTTVYSSYEQYF. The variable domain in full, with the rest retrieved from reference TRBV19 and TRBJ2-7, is DGGITQSPKYLFRKEGQNVTLSCEQNLNHDAMYWYRQDPGQGLRLIYYSQIVNDFQKGDIAEGYSVSREKKESFPLTVTSAQKNPTAFYLCASSTTVYSSYEQYFGPGTRLTVT.

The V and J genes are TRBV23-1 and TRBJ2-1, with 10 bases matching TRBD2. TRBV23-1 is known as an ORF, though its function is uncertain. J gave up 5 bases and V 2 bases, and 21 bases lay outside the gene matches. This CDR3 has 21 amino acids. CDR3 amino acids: CASSQTAPRTSGSGANNEQFF. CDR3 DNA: TGCGCCAGCAGTCAAACCGCTCCTAGGACTAGCGGAAGCGGGGCTAACAATGAGCAGTTCTTC.

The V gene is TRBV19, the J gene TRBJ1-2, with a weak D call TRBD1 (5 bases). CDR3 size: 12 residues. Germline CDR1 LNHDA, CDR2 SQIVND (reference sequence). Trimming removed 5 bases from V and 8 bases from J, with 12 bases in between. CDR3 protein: CASSRGDFGYTF. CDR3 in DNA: TGTGCCAGTAGTCGGGGGGACTTCGGCTACACCTTC.

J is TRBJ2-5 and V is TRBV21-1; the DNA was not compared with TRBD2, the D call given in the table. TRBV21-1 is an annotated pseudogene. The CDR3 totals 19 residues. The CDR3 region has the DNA TGTGCCAGCAGCAAAGTGGAGCTAGCGGGAGATGGTTGGAGAGAGACCCAGTACTTC. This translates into CASSKVELAGDGWRETQYF.

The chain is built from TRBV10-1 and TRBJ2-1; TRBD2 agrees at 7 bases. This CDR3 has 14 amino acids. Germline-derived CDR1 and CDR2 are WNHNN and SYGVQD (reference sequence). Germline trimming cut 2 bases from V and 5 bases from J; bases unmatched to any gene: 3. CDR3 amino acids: CASSEGGGNNEQFF. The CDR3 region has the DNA TGCGCCAGCAGTGAGGGGGGAGGGAACAATGAGCAGTTCTTC.

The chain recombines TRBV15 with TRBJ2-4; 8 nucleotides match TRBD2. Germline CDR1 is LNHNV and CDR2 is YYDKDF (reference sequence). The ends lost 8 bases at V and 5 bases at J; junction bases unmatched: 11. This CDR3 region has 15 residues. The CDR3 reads CATLAGMGSQNIQYF. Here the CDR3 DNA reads TGTGCCACCCTAGCGGGTATGGGCTCACAAAACATTCAGTACTTC.